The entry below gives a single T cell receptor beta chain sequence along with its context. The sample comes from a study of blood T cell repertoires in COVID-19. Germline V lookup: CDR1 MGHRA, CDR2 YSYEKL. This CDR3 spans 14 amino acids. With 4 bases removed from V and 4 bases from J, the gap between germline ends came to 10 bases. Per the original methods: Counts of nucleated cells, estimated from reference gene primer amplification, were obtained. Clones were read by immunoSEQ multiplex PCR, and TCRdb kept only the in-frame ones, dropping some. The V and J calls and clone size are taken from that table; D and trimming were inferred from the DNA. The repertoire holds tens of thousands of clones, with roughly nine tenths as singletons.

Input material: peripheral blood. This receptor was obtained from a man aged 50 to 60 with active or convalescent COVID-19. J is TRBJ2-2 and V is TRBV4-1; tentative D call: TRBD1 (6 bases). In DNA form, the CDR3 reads TGCGCCAGCAGCCGACAGGCGGGCACCGGGGAGCTGTTTTTT. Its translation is CASSRQAGTGELFF.